This entry lists 18 T cell receptor beta chains sequenced from one sample in a study of T cells after yellow fever vaccination. TCRdb processed the 5' RACE reads anew with MiXCR; each CDR3 protein has one entry. Seen here are roughly 140,000 distinct CDR3 sequences, around 7.7% observed once, and the top ten hold roughly 0.73%. The starting material was CD4+ T cells sorted from PBMCs, obtained 5 days after the yellow fever booster vaccination. These receptors were taken from a man aged 25 to 40 who received the YFV17D yellow fever vaccine.

This chain joins TRBV6-1 and TRBJ2-1; TRBD2 is a possible D gene (6 bases). Germline lookup yields CDR1 MNHNS and CDR2 SASEGT. This CDR3 spans 14 amino acids. The V gene lost 5 bases and the J gene lost 2 bases, with 10 bases spanning the gap. The CDR3 sequence: CASSRGGTYNEQFF. CDR3 DNA sequence: TGTGCCAGCAGTCGGGGCGGGACCTACAATGAGCAGTTCTTC.

About this clonotype: One base away lies a much larger clone, so this may be a sequencing read error. The rearrangement joins TRBV12-3 or TRBV12-4 to TRBJ1-1; D gene uncertain. Trimming left V 9 bases short and J 1 base short, with 12 bases between. The CDR3 consists of 13 residues. The CDR3 nucleotides are TGTGCCAGGAGGAAAAACAGGAACACTGAAGCTTTCTTT. Protein: CARRKNRNTEAFF.

This clonotype was seen repeatedly, ten times or more. The chain is built from TRBV30 and TRBJ1-5; 7 bases match TRBD1. Trimming at V came to 2 bases and at J to 6 bases, leaving 4 bases not matched to a gene. Germline loops: CDR1 GTSNPN, CDR2 SVGIG (reference sequence). The CDR3 spans 13 residues. The CDR3 region is CAWSTQGFQPQHF. CDR3 coding DNA: TGTGCCTGGAGTACACAGGGGTTTCAGCCCCAGCATTTT.

In this sample, this clonotype turned up many times. V and J are TRBV4-2 and TRBJ1-6, with 8 positions matching TRBD1. The CDR3 has 13 amino acids. CDR1 and CDR2 (germline): LGHNA, YNFKEQ. This chain's CDR3 is CASRGQGDSPLHF. As DNA, the CDR3 is TGTGCAAGCCGAGGACAGGGTGATTCACCCCTCCACTTT.

This clonotype occurred many times. CDR3 sequence (DNA): TGTGCCAGCAGTCTCTGGACTAGCGGGAGTCTGGAGACCCAGTACTTC. Translated, it gives CASSLWTSGSLETQYF. The rearrangement links TRBV12-3 or TRBV12-4 to TRBJ2-5; TRBD2 agrees at 13 bases. This CDR3 spans 16 amino acids. The V gene end was trimmed by 5 bases and the J gene end by 5 bases; junction bases not matched to a gene: 8.

In its sample, this clonotype was seen many times. The CDR3 sequence: CASSQTGTPSSYEQYF. The CDR3 nucleotides read TGCGCCAGCAGCCAGACCGGGACCCCGAGCTCCTACGAGCAGTACTTC. V and J are TRBV5-1 and TRBJ2-7; D is perhaps TRBD1 or TRBD2 (5 bases each). This CDR3 region has 16 residues. V lost 4 bases, J lost 0 bases, and 17 bases lay in between. The germline V gene has CDR1 SGHRS and CDR2 YFSETQ.

There are many counts of this clonotype. The chain joins TRBV12-3 or TRBV12-4 to TRBJ2-7; D not resolved. V dropped 5 bases and J dropped 1 base, with 9 bases sitting between them. The CDR3 spans 13 residues. DNA of the CDR3: TGTGCCAGCAGTAAAGTAGGATCCTACGAGCAGTACTTC. Residues: CASSKVGSYEQYF.

In its sample, this clonotype was seen many times. The chain employs TRBV5-1 and TRBJ2-5; 9 bases are a match to TRBD2. Germline V lookup: CDR1 SGHRS, CDR2 YFSETQ. V gave up 3 bases and J gave up 3 bases; unmatched junction bases: 9. This CDR3 spans 16 amino acids. CDR3 DNA sequence: TGCGCCAGCAGCTCGAGGGTAGCGGGAGTGGAAGAGACCCAGTACTTC. Translation: CASSSRVAGVEETQYF.

This clonotype was detected ten times or more. The genes are TRBV7-2 and TRBJ1-2, with D unresolved. CDR1 is SGHTA and CDR2 is FQGNSA in the germline V gene. CDR3 length: 15 residues. Trimming cost V 7 bases and J 6 bases, with 21 bases left between them. CDR3 amino acids: CASTPFGPPGDGYTF. The CDR3 DNA sequence: TGTGCCAGCACCCCCTTCGGGCCGCCCGGCGATGGCTACACCTTC.

This clonotype was recorded at least ten times. CDR3 region: CATTLGISGSGDEQFF. DNA of the CDR3: TGTGCCACCACCTTGGGTATTAGCGGGAGTGGTGATGAGCAGTTCTTC. The V and J genes are TRBV12-3 or TRBV12-4 and TRBJ2-1; 9 bases match TRBD2. This CDR3 contains 16 residues. V shed 10 bases, J shed 8 bases, and the junction held 18 bases outside the gene matches.

With respect to this clonotype: A clone one base away is much larger, so this may be a read error. The V call is TRBV20-1, the J call TRBJ2-1, with D perhaps matching TRBD2 (5 bases). V lost 8 bases, J lost 4 bases, and 12 bases lay in between. This CDR3 spans 12 amino acids. Germline V lookup: CDR1 DFQATT, CDR2 SNEGSKA (reference sequence). CDR3 residues: CSPTGSYNEQFF. The DNA for the CDR3 is TGCAGTCCCACGGGGTCGTACAATGAGCAGTTCTTC.

This clonotype was picked up many times. This chain connects TRBV5-1 to TRBJ1-2, with 7 bases that match TRBD1. The ends lost 4 bases at V and 5 bases at J; junction bases unmatched: 8. This CDR3 region has 14 residues. Germline-derived CDR1 and CDR2 are SGHRS and YFSETQ. CDR3: CASSPGTDAYGYTF. The CDR3 DNA reads as TGCGCCAGCAGCCCGGGGACAGACGCTTATGGCTACACCTTC.

The V and J genes are TRBV30 and TRBJ2-5; D is undetermined. The germline V gene has CDR1 GTSNPN and CDR2 SVGIG (reference sequence). The CDR3 contains 11 residues. The germline V and J ends were trimmed by 4 bases and 5 bases, with 8 bases remaining between them. CDR3 sequence: CAWNSWETQYF. DNA for the CDR3: TGTGCCTGGAATAGCTGGGAGACCCAGTACTTC. Full variable domain (remainder filled in from reference TRBV30 and TRBJ2-5): SQTIHQWPATLVQPVGSPLSLECTVEGTSNPNLYWYRQAAGRGLQLLFYSVGIGQISSEVPQNLSASRPQDRQFILSSKKLLLSDSGFYLCAWNSWETQYFGPGTRLLVL.

This clonotype was found many times. CDR3 in DNA: TGCAGTGGACCGGGAGGGCCCACAGATACGCAGTATTTT. It yields the protein CSGPGGPTDTQYF. The rearrangement uses TRBV20-1 and TRBJ2-3; 8 bases fit TRBD2. V was pared by 7 bases and J by 2 bases, with 5 bases of the junction left unmatched. CDR3 length: 13 amino acids. CDR1 is DFQATT, CDR2 SNEGSKA, per germline (reference sequence).

This clonotype was counted many times. The V and J genes are TRBV10-3 and TRBJ2-3; 7 positions match TRBD1. The CDR3 is made up of 14 amino acids. Germline CDR1 and CDR2: ENHRY and SYGVKD. The V segment lost 6 bases and the J segment 2 bases; nucleotides outside the gene matches: 5. The CDR3 DNA sequence: TGTGCCATCAGCTCAGGGACAGCCACAGATACGCAGTATTTT. Amino acids: CAISSGTATDTQYF.

This clonotype has at least ten counts. This sequence joins TRBV29-1 and TRBJ2-7; TRBD2 agrees at 8 bases. V trimming: 4 bases; J trimming: 3 bases; junction bases outside the gene matches: 8. The germline V gene has CDR1 SQVTM and CDR2 ANQGSEA. This CDR3 has 14 amino acids. Here the CDR3 DNA reads TGCAGCGTTGGGGGCGGGGGGTTAAGCTACGAGCAGTACTTC. Translation gives CSVGGGGLSYEQYF.

This clonotype has a count of ten or more. CDR3 in DNA: TGCGCCAGCAGCTTTGCATTACCCTACAATGAGCAGTTCTTC. Translated, it gives CASSFALPYNEQFF. The rearrangement links TRBV5-1 to TRBJ2-1, with D uncertain. V lost 2 bases to trimming and J lost 2 bases, with 8 bases between them. This CDR3 has 14 amino acids. CDR1 and CDR2 from the germline V gene are SGHRS and YFSETQ. Full variable domain (rest looked up from reference TRBV5-1 and TRBJ2-1): KAGVTQTPRYLIKTRGQQVTLSCSPISGHRSVSWYQQTPGQGLQFLFEYFSETQRNKGNFPGRFSGRQFSNSRSEMNVSTLELGDSALYLCASSFALPYNEQFFGPGTRLTVL.

Comment on this clonotype: A read error may account for a junction end that differs from germline. This rearrangement joins TRBV20-1 to TRBJ2-7; 7 bases fit TRBD2. CDR1 and CDR2 (germline): DFQATT, SNEGSKA (reference sequence). There are 16 residues in the CDR3. The CDR3 loop is CCARDALAASSYEQYF. The CDR3 bases are TGCTGTGCTAGAGATGCTCTAGCGGCAAGCTCCTACGAGCAGTACTTC.